The rows below give T cell receptor beta chains drawn from one sample of a study of vaccination and CD4 T cells after COVID-19. TCRdb reanalysed the PCR reads using MiXCR and keeps one entry per CDR3 protein. Among about 40,000 distinct CDR3 sequences listed, more than 35% were seen once. The source material was CD4+ T cells from blood, sampled about 7 months after SARS-CoV-2 vaccination. These TCRs come from a human donor who had recovered from COVID-19. Each CDR3 is given with its conserved first and last residue. A D gene is named only where the DNA matches it firmly. The listing skips clone size in some rows; elsewhere it reads once, few, many or a size class.

>TRBD2|TRBV5-4|few|TRBJ2-5
TGTGCCAGCAGCTCCACGGGTGCGGGAGTATGGGAGACCCAGTACTTC
CASSSTGAGVWETQYF
>TRBD2|TRBV28|few|TRBJ2-7
TGTGCCAGCAGTTTATGTTGCGGGAGGGCGACCTACGAGCAGTACTTC
CASSLCCGRATYEQYF
>TRBD2|TRBV12-3/TRBV12-4|-|TRBJ2-7
TGTGCCAGCGGCAGATCGGGACTATCGAGCTCCTACGAGCAGTACTTC
CASGRSGLSSSYEQYF
>TRBD1|TRBV7-9|few|TRBJ2-5
TGTGCCAGCAGCCGATATCCCGGGACAGGGCTAGAGACCCAGTACTTC
CASSRYPGTGLETQYF
>-|TRBV7-3|few|TRBJ2-5
TGTGCCAGCAGCTTGGTCCAGGGGTGGGGGACCCAGTACTTC
CASSLVQGWGTQYF
>-|TRBV4-1|-|TRBJ2-3
TGCGCCAGCAGCCAAGGGGACTGGCTCCCGCGCACAGATACGCAGTATTTT
CASSQGDWLPRTDTQYF
>-|TRBV2|-|TRBJ2-1
TGTGCCAGCATCGCGAGTAGCTCCTACAATGAGCAGTTCTTC
CASIASSSYNEQFF
>-|TRBV6-1|-|TRBJ1-2
TGTGCCAGCAGTGAACTTGGGGGGCGAGGCTACACCTTC
CASSELGGRGYTF
>TRBD1|TRBV4-1|once|TRBJ1-6
TGCGCCAGCAGCTCGACCGGGACAGGGCTGAATTCACCCCTCCACTTT
CASSSTGTGLNSPLHF
>-|TRBV27|few|TRBJ2-7
TGTGCCAGCAGTTTAGGGGTCAGTTCCTACGAGCAGTACTTC
CASSLGVSSYEQYF
>-|TRBV6-2/TRBV6-3|-|TRBJ1-6
TGTGCCAGCAGCCGGGGGTACTCACCCCTCCACTTT
CASSRGYSPLHF
>-|TRBV14|-|TRBJ2-3
TGTGCCAGCAGCCAACGACTGGCAAAGCCGCAGTATTTT
CASSQRLAKPQYF
>-|TRBV24-1|few|TRBJ2-1
TGTGCCACCAGTGATCCCGGACCAAGCTCCTACAATGAGCAGTTCTTC
CATSDPGPSSYNEQFF
>TRBD2|TRBV28|-|TRBJ2-1
TGTGCCAGCAGCCTGGGACTAGCGGGAGTCCGTGAGCAGTTCTTC
CASSLGLAGVREQFF
>TRBD1|TRBV2|-|TRBJ2-7
TGTGCCAGCAACCCTCGAACCGGGACAGCTAGCTCCTACGAGCAGTACTTC
CASNPRTGTASSYEQYF